The table lists the clone carrying this T cell receptor (beta chain) with a few counts. In the source study's methods: Amplification from reference gene primers served as the basis for estimated nucleated cell counts. Clones were sequenced by immunoSEQ multiplex PCR, and TCRdb holds only the in-frame ones, with some missing. D and trimming come from the DNA, and the V and J calls and clone size come from that table. The table shows around 110,000 clones, with roughly 90% occurring only once. This specimen comes from a study of blood T cell repertoires in COVID-19. Study background: Specimens from acute and convalescent COVID-19 originated in the United States, Italy and Spain. PBMCs, B-cell-depleted T cells, or T cells provided the cDNA or gDNA that made up the material.

Sample: peripheral blood. The TCR comes from a man aged 35-49 years with active or convalescent COVID-19.

CDR3 nucleotides: TGTGCCAGCAGCGACAGACGGTGGTCTGAAGCTTTCTTT. Residues: CASSDRRWSEAFF. V usage is TRBV3-1 (or the pseudogene TRBV3-2) and J usage is TRBJ1-1, with D perhaps TRBD1 (5 bases). In germline, CDR1 is LGHDT, CDR2 YNNKEL (reference sequence). The CDR3 runs to 13 residues. The V end was cut by 5 bases, the J end by 6 bases, with 13 bases between.